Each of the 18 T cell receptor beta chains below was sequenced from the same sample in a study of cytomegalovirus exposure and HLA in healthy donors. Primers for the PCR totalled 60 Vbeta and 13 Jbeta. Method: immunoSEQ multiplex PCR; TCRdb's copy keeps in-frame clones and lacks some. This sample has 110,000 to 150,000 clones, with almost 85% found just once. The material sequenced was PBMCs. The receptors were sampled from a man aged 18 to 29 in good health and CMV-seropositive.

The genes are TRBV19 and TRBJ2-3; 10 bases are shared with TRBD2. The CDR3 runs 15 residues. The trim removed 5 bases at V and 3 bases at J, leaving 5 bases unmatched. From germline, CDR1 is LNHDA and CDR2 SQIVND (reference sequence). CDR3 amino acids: CASSASGSSTDTQYF. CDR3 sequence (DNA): TGTGCCAGTAGTGCTAGCGGGAGTAGTACAGATACGCAGTATTTT.

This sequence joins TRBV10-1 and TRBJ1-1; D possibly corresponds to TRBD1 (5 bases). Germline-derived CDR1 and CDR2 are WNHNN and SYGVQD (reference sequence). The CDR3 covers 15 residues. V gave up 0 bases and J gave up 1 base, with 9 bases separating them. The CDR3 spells CASSESGRGNTEAFF. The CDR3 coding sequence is TGCGCCAGCAGTGAGTCGGGTAGGGGGAACACTGAAGCTTTCTTT.

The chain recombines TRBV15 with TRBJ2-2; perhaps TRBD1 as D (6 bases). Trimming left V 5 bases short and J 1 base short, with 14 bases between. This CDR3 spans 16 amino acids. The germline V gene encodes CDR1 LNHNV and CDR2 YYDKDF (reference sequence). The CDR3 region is CATSRLKGQNTGELFF. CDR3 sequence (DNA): TGTGCCACCAGCCGGCTTAAGGGACAGAACACCGGGGAGCTGTTTTTT.

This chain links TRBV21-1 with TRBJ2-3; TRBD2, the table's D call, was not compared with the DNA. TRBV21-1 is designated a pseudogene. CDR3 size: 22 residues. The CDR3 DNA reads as TGTGCCAGCAGCAATAGCGCTAACACATATACTAGCGGGATAAAGCCCACAGATACGCAGTATTTT. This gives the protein CASSNSANTYTSGIKPTDTQYF.

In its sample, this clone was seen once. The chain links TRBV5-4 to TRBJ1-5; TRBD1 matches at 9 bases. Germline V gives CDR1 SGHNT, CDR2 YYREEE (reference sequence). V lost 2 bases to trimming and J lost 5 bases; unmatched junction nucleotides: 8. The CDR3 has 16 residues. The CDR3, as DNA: TGTGCCAGCAGCTTTGTGGACAGGGGATTCCATCAGCCCCAGCATTTT. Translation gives CASSFVDRGFHQPQHF.

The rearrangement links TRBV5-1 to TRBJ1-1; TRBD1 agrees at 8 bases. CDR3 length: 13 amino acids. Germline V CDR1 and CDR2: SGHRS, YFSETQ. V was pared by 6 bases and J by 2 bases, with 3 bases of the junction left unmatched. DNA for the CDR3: TGCGCCAGCAAGACAGGGGATAACACTGAAGCTTTCTTT. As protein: CASKTGDNTEAFF.

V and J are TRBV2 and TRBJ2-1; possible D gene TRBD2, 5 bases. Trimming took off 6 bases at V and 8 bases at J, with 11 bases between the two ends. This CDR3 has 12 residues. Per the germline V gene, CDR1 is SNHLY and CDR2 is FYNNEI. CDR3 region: CASREDSDEQFF. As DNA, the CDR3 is TGTGCCAGCAGAGAGGACTCGGATGAGCAGTTCTTC.

The CDR3 DNA follows: TGTGCCAGCAGTTCCCCGGGACAGGGTCTAGGTGGAAACACCATATATTTT. It translates to CASSSPGQGLGGNTIYF. The chain has TRBV28 and TRBJ1-3, with 9 bases matching TRBD1. Unmatched junction bases numbered 10, after V lost 4 bases and J lost 3 bases. From germline, CDR1 is MDHEN and CDR2 SYDVKM. The CDR3 covers 17 residues.

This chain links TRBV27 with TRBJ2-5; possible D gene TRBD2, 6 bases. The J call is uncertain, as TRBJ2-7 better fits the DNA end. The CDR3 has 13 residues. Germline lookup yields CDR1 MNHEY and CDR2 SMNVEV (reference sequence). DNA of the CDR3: TGTGCCAGCAGTTACGGGAGAACCTACGAGCAGTACTTC. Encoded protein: CASSYGRTYEQYF.

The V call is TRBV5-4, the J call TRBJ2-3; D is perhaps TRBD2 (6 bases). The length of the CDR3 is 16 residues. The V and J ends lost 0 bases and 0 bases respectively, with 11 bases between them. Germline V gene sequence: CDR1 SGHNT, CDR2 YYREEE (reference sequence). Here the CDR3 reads CASSLDSGTSTDTQYF. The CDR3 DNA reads TGTGCCAGCAGCTTGGACTCCGGGACTAGCACAGATACGCAGTATTTT.

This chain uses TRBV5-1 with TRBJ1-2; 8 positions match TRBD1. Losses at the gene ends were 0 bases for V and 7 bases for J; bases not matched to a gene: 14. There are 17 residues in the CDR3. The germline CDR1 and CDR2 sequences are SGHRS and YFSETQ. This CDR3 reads CASSLDSPLTGASGYTF. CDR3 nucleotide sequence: TGCGCCAGCAGCTTGGACTCCCCTTTGACAGGGGCCTCTGGCTACACCTTC.

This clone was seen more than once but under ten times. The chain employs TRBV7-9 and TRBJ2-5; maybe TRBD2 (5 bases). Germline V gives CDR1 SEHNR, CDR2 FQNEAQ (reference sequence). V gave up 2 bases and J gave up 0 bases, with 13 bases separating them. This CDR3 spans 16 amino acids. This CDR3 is CASSLLGEGDQETQYF. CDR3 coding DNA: TGTGCCAGCAGCTTACTGGGCGAGGGTGACCAAGAGACCCAGTACTTC.

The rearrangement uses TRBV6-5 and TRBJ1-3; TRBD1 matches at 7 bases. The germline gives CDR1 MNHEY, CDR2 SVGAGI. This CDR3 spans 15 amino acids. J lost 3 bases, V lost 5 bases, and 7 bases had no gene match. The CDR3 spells CASSPRDSFGNTIYF. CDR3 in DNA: TGTGCCAGCAGTCCCCGGGACAGTTTTGGAAACACCATATATTTT.

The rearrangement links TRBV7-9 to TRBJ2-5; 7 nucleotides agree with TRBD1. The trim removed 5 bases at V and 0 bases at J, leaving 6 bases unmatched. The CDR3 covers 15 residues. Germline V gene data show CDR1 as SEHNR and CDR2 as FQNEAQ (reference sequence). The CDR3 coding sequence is TGTGCCAGCAGCCGTCTGGGACAGTACCAAGAGACCCAGTACTTC. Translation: CASSRLGQYQETQYF.

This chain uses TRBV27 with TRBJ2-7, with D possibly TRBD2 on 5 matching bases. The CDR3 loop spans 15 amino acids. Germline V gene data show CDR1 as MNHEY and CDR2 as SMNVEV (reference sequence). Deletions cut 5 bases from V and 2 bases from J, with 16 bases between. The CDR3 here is CASSPDPSGTYEQYF. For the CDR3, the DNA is TGTGCCAGCAGTCCAGACCCCTCCGGGACCTACGAGCAGTACTTC.

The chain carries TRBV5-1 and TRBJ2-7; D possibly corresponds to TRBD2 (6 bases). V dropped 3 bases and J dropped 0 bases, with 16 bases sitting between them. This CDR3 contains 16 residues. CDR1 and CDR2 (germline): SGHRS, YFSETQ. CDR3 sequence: CASSSYSSGVSYEQYF. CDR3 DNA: TGCGCCAGCAGCTCCTATTCCTCGGGGGTCTCCTACGAGCAGTACTTC.

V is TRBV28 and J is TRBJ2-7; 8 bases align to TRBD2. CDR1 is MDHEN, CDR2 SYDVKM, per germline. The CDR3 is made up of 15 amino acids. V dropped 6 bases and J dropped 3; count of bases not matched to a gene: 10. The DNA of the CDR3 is TGTGCCAGCAGCCCCAGCGGGAGCGCACTCTACGAGCAGTACTTC. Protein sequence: CASSPSGSALYEQYF.

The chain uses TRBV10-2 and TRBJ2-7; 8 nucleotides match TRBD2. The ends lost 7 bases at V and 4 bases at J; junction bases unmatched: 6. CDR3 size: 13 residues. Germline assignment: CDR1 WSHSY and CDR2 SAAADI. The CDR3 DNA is TGCGCCAGCAAAGCGGGAGAGCGATACGAGCAGTACTTC. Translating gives CASKAGERYEQYF.